The next 4 T cell receptor beta chains were all read from a single sample in a study of T cell repertoires in cytomegalovirus infection (dated by TCRdb to about 2019). What the treatment or condition label conveys for this sample: in vitro stimulation with specific CMV peptide epitopes to enrich CMV-specific T cells. This sample was sequenced with an Illumina HiSeq 1500. TCRdb reprocessing: public reads trimmed at Q25 with fastp, clones called with MiXCR, in-frame beta chains kept. Under each unique CDR3 protein, matching rows form one entry showing the most common genes and DNA. In this sample the table shows about 570,000 distinct CDR3 sequences, approximately 40% of which occur a single time. More than 40% of the sample lies in the top ten. Which antigens these TCRs recognize remains unknown. The sequences come from cultured PBMCs, collected from culture after CMV antigen stimulation. The origin of the receptors is a human donor in good health (CMV status not recorded). Some clones in this sample may be carry-over from other donors' samples.

The V gene is TRBV20-1, the J gene TRBJ2-3; possible D gene TRBD1, 5 bases. Germline-derived CDR1 and CDR2 are DFQATT and SNEGSKA (reference sequence). The length of the CDR3 is 12 residues. V gave up 4 bases and J gave up 4 bases, with 9 bases separating them. CDR3 sequence: CSATRVSDTQYF. The CDR3 DNA is TGCAGTGCTACCAGGGTTTCAGATACGCAGTATTTT.

A few counts support this clonotype. The chain couples TRBV28 to TRBJ1-6, with D maybe TRBD1 (5 bases). The V end lost 8 bases, the J end lost 10 bases, and 12 bases lay between the germline ends. The V gene's germline CDR1 is MDHEN and CDR2 SYDVKM. This CDR3 comprises 12 residues. CDR3 bases: TGTGCCAGCGGTGCGGGGGACTCACCCCTCCACTTT. It encodes CASGAGDSPLHF.

This clonotype appeared a few times. The chain has TRBV11-2 and TRBJ2-1, with TRBD2 matching over 7 bases. CDR3 length: 19 amino acids. V lost 3 bases to trimming and J lost 1 base; unmatched junction nucleotides: 15. Germline values: CDR1 SGHAT, CDR2 FQNNGV. The CDR3 region is CASSFFPLSGGSSYNEQFF. The CDR3 DNA follows: TGTGCCAGCAGCTTCTTCCCCCTCTCCGGGGGGTCGTCCTACAATGAGCAGTTCTTC.

The chain links TRBV20-1 to TRBJ2-3; possibly TRBD2 for D (5 bases). V dropped 6 bases and J dropped 1 base, with 17 bases sitting between them. Germline V CDR1 and CDR2: DFQATT, SNEGSKA (reference sequence). This CDR3 is 15 amino acids long. CDR3 sequence (DNA): TGCAGTGCGCCCGAGGGCGTTCCCCGCACAGATACGCAGTATTTT. Protein product: CSAPEGVPRTDTQYF.